The rows below give T cell receptor beta chains drawn from one sample of a study of cytomegalovirus exposure and HLA in healthy donors. Some clones are missing from TCRdb's copy, which holds only in-frame ones; the method was immunoSEQ multiplex PCR. The table lists around 260,000 clones, about 80% of them singletons. Sequencing was done on a sample of PBMCs. The receptors come from a girl under 10 years old in good health and CMV-seronegative. Both conserved end residues are part of each CDR3. Each record gives: clone size, V gene, J gene, D gene, CDR3 DNA, CDR3 protein. The D gene is left open where the match is weak. Size tells how often a clone was seen (once, few, many) or the class of an expanded clone, and some rows leave it out.

clone_size: once
v_call: TRBV20-1
j_call: TRBJ2-1
d_call: NA
cdr3_nt: TGCAGTGCTAGTGAGACTAGAAGGCAGTTCTTC
cdr3_aa: CSASETRRQFF

clone_size: NA
v_call: TRBV6-1
j_call: TRBJ2-7
d_call: NA
cdr3_nt: TGTGCCAGCAGTCACCGTGCGTACAGGGTACGCGAGCAGTACTTC
cdr3_aa: CASSHRAYRVREQYF

clone_size: few
v_call: TRBV6-5
j_call: TRBJ1-4
d_call: NA
cdr3_nt: TGTGCCAGCAGTGAAGGCCTAGAGGGCGAAAAACTGTTTTTT
cdr3_aa: CASSEGLEGEKLFF

clone_size: NA
v_call: TRBV28
j_call: TRBJ1-6
d_call: NA
cdr3_nt: TGTGCCAGCAGTTTTCGGGGATCACCCCTCCACTTT
cdr3_aa: CASSFRGSPLHF

clone_size: NA
v_call: TRBV19
j_call: TRBJ1-4
d_call: TRBD1
cdr3_nt: TGTGCCAGTAGTACGCAAGAGACAGGGCAGAGGACAGAAAAACTGTTTTTT
cdr3_aa: CASSTQETGQRTEKLFF

clone_size: NA
v_call: TRBV5-1
j_call: TRBJ2-5
d_call: TRBD2
cdr3_nt: TGCGCCAGCAGCTGGGGGACTAGCGGACAAGAGACCCAGTACTTC
cdr3_aa: CASSWGTSGQETQYF

clone_size: NA
v_call: TRBV5-6
j_call: TRBJ2-3
d_call: NA
cdr3_nt: TGTGCCAGCAGCTCCGTTAGGTTAGCGTCTAGCACAGATACGCAGTATTTT
cdr3_aa: CASSSVRLASSTDTQYF

clone_size: few
v_call: TRBV5-5
j_call: TRBJ2-2
d_call: NA
cdr3_nt: TGTGCCAGCAGCTTTTCCGGGTCCCAGACCGGGGAGCTGTTTTTT
cdr3_aa: CASSFSGSQTGELFF

clone_size: few
v_call: TRBV6-5
j_call: TRBJ2-1
d_call: NA
cdr3_nt: TGTGCCAGCAGTTCTAGCGCGAGCTCCTACAATGAGCAGTTCTTC
cdr3_aa: CASSSSASSYNEQFF

clone_size: NA
v_call: TRBV7-3
j_call: TRBJ2-1
d_call: NA
cdr3_nt: TGTTCCAGCACCCCGGGACTGTCTAAGGATGAGCAGTTCTTC
cdr3_aa: CSSTPGLSKDEQFF

clone_size: once
v_call: TRBV18
j_call: TRBJ1-3
d_call: TRBD1
cdr3_nt: TGTGCCAGCTCACCACGGACAGGGGCGACTGGAAACACCATATATTTT
cdr3_aa: CASSPRTGATGNTIYF

clone_size: NA
v_call: TRBV28
j_call: TRBJ2-2
d_call: NA
cdr3_nt: TGTGCCAGCAGTTTTAGTCACGCGAACACCGGGGAGCTGTTTTTT
cdr3_aa: CASSFSHANTGELFF

clone_size: NA
v_call: TRBV28
j_call: TRBJ1-2
d_call: TRBD1
cdr3_nt: TGTGCCAGCAGTTATCTGGACAGGAACTATGGCTACACCTTC
cdr3_aa: CASSYLDRNYGYTF

clone_size: few
v_call: TRBV10-3
j_call: TRBJ2-7
d_call: TRBD1
cdr3_nt: TGTGCCATCAAGGAGGGACAGGGCTCCTACGAGCAGTACTTC
cdr3_aa: CAIKEGQGSYEQYF

clone_size: NA
v_call: TRBV7-2
j_call: TRBJ2-7
d_call: NA
cdr3_nt: TGTGCCAGCAGCTACGGGAGCGCCTACGAGCAGTACTTC
cdr3_aa: CASSYGSAYEQYF

clone_size: NA
v_call: TRBV27
j_call: TRBJ1-4
d_call: NA
cdr3_nt: TGTGCCAGCAGTTTATCGAAAAATAGGAGGAAGTTTTTT
cdr3_aa: CASSLSKNRRKFF

clone_size: NA
v_call: TRBV9
j_call: TRBJ2-1
d_call: TRBD2
cdr3_nt: TGTGCCAGCAGCGTAGGTAGCGGGGGGGATCAGTTCTTC
cdr3_aa: CASSVGSGGDQFF

clone_size: NA
v_call: TRBV28
j_call: TRBJ1-5
d_call: TRBD1
cdr3_nt: TGTGCCAGCAGTTTATGGGGGACAGGTCGCAATCAGCCCCAGCATTTT
cdr3_aa: CASSLWGTGRNQPQHF

clone_size: NA
v_call: TRBV11-3
j_call: TRBJ1-5
d_call: TRBD1
cdr3_nt: TGTGCCAGCAGCTTAGATTGGGGACAGGGGGCGGATCAGCCCCAGCATTTT
cdr3_aa: CASSLDWGQGADQPQHF

clone_size: NA
v_call: TRBV5-1
j_call: TRBJ2-5
d_call: TRBD1
cdr3_nt: TGCGCCAGCAGCTTTATACCGGGACAGGGGGCAGGGGAGACCCAGTACTTC
cdr3_aa: CASSFIPGQGAGETQYF

clone_size: NA
v_call: TRBV13
j_call: TRBJ1-1
d_call: NA
cdr3_nt: TGTGCCAGCAGCGACAATAATGAAGCTTTCTTT
cdr3_aa: CASSDNNEAFF

clone_size: few
v_call: TRBV4-1
j_call: TRBJ2-1
d_call: NA
cdr3_nt: TGCGCCAGCAGCCAAGCGTCCTCGGGGTCGTCGAAGCAGTTCTTC
cdr3_aa: CASSQASSGSSKQFF

clone_size: NA
v_call: TRBV7-7
j_call: TRBJ2-1
d_call: NA
cdr3_nt: TGTGCCAGCAGCTTAGGCAGGGGTTTTAAGAATGAGCAGTTCTTC
cdr3_aa: CASSLGRGFKNEQFF

clone_size: NA
v_call: TRBV4-2
j_call: TRBJ2-5
d_call: NA
cdr3_nt: TGTGCCAGCAGCCAAGGTCCTAGGGAGACCCAGTACTTC
cdr3_aa: CASSQGPRETQYF

clone_size: NA
v_call: TRBV5-1
j_call: TRBJ1-1
d_call: TRBD1
cdr3_nt: TGCGCCAGCAGAGGGGGCTGGATGAACACTGAAGCTTTCTTT
cdr3_aa: CASRGGWMNTEAFF

clone_size: NA
v_call: TRBV15
j_call: TRBJ1-5
d_call: TRBD1
cdr3_nt: TGTGCCACCAGCAGATCTCGACAGGGAGGCCAGCCCCAGCATTTT
cdr3_aa: CATSRSRQGGQPQHF

clone_size: NA
v_call: TRBV10-3
j_call: TRBJ1-1
d_call: NA
cdr3_nt: TGTGCCATCAGTGTCGGGGTTGGAACTGAAGCTTTCTTT
cdr3_aa: CAISVGVGTEAFF

clone_size: NA
v_call: TRBV28
j_call: TRBJ1-5
d_call: TRBD1
cdr3_nt: TGTGCCAGCAGTTTAGTAGGGACAGGGCCCCTGAGGCCCCAGCATTTT
cdr3_aa: CASSLVGTGPLRPQHF

clone_size: once
v_call: TRBV18
j_call: TRBJ2-7
d_call: NA
cdr3_nt: TGTGCCAGCTCACCACCGACAGGACCTTACGAGCAGTACTTC
cdr3_aa: CASSPPTGPYEQYF

clone_size: NA
v_call: TRBV6-6
j_call: TRBJ1-2
d_call: TRBD1
cdr3_nt: TGTGCCAGCAGTTACTCGGACAGGTTAAACTATGGCTACACCTTC
cdr3_aa: CASSYSDRLNYGYTF

clone_size: NA
v_call: TRBV15
j_call: TRBJ2-3
d_call: NA
cdr3_nt: TGTGCCACCAGCAGATTTTCGGGGTCTTTGGCAGATACGCAGTATTTT
cdr3_aa: CATSRFSGSLADTQYF

clone_size: few
v_call: TRBV7-2
j_call: TRBJ2-3
d_call: TRBD2
cdr3_nt: TGTGCCAGCAATCCGGCGGGGGGAGATACGCAGTATTTT
cdr3_aa: CASNPAGGDTQYF

clone_size: NA
v_call: TRBV2
j_call: TRBJ1-1
d_call: NA
cdr3_nt: TGTGCCAGCAATTACTACACTGAAGCTTTCTTT
cdr3_aa: CASNYYTEAFF

clone_size: NA
v_call: TRBV27
j_call: TRBJ2-6
d_call: NA
cdr3_nt: TGTGCCAGCTGCCTTCTCTACTCTGGGGCCAACGTCCTGACTTTC
cdr3_aa: CASCLLYSGANVLTF

clone_size: NA
v_call: TRBV7-8
j_call: TRBJ1-2
d_call: NA
cdr3_nt: TGTGCCAGCAGCCCATCCCACAGCGGGGGCTACACCTTC
cdr3_aa: CASSPSHSGGYTF

clone_size: NA
v_call: TRBV2
j_call: TRBJ2-7
d_call: NA
cdr3_nt: TGTGCCAGCAGTGAACAGGGCTACGAGCAGTACTTC
cdr3_aa: CASSEQGYEQYF

clone_size: NA
v_call: TRBV5-6
j_call: TRBJ1-4
d_call: NA
cdr3_nt: TGTGCCAGCAGCTTCGGTGTCGCCAATGAAAAACTGTTTTTT
cdr3_aa: CASSFGVANEKLFF

clone_size: NA
v_call: TRBV7-6
j_call: TRBJ2-7
d_call: NA
cdr3_nt: TGTGCCAGCAGCCTGCCGGGCGGAGGCGAGCAGTACTTC
cdr3_aa: CASSLPGGGEQYF

clone_size: NA
v_call: TRBV9
j_call: TRBJ2-3
d_call: NA
cdr3_nt: TGTGCCAGCAGCGTAGCTGCGGGGTTAGTGGCAGATACGCAGTATTTT
cdr3_aa: CASSVAAGLVADTQYF

clone_size: NA
v_call: TRBV9
j_call: TRBJ2-7
d_call: TRBD2
cdr3_nt: TGTGCCAGCACCCGGGGGGTCGACGAGCAGTACTTC
cdr3_aa: CASTRGVDEQYF

clone_size: NA
v_call: TRBV7-9
j_call: TRBJ2-7
d_call: TRBD2
cdr3_nt: TGTGCCAGCAGCTTCCCCACTAGCGGGAGCTCCTACGAGCAGTACTTC
cdr3_aa: CASSFPTSGSSYEQYF

clone_size: NA
v_call: TRBV9
j_call: TRBJ2-7
d_call: TRBD1
cdr3_nt: TGTGCCAGCAGCGAAGTGTGGGACAGCGATGCCGAGCAGTACTTC
cdr3_aa: CASSEVWDSDAEQYF

clone_size: NA
v_call: TRBV30
j_call: TRBJ2-1
d_call: NA
cdr3_nt: TGTGCCTGGATGGAGGGGGCGGGGAATGAGCAGTTCTTC
cdr3_aa: CAWMEGAGNEQFF

clone_size: NA
v_call: TRBV5-1
j_call: TRBJ1-1
d_call: NA
cdr3_nt: TGCGCCAGCAGCCCCATCAACAGCTTAAACACTGAAGCTTTCTTT
cdr3_aa: CASSPINSLNTEAFF

clone_size: NA
v_call: TRBV28
j_call: TRBJ2-5
d_call: TRBD2
cdr3_nt: TGTGCCAGCAGTTTAATCCTAGCGGGGGAAGAGACCCAGTACTTC
cdr3_aa: CASSLILAGEETQYF

clone_size: few
v_call: TRBV5-1
j_call: TRBJ1-4
d_call: TRBD1
cdr3_nt: TGCGCCAGCAGCCCGGGACAGCCTAATGAAAAACTGTTTTTT
cdr3_aa: CASSPGQPNEKLFF

clone_size: NA
v_call: TRBV7-6
j_call: TRBJ2-5
d_call: TRBD2
cdr3_nt: TGTGCCAGCAGCTTAAGAGGACTAGCTTACCAAGAGACCCAGTACTTC
cdr3_aa: CASSLRGLAYQETQYF

clone_size: NA
v_call: TRBV27
j_call: TRBJ1-2
d_call: TRBD1
cdr3_nt: TGTGCCAGCAGTTTATCCTCGGGACAGCGCTATGGCTACACCTTC
cdr3_aa: CASSLSSGQRYGYTF

clone_size: NA
v_call: TRBV25-1
j_call: TRBJ2-1
d_call: TRBD2
cdr3_nt: TGTGCCAGCAGGGCGGGAGACCCCTACAATGAGCAGTTCTTC
cdr3_aa: CASRAGDPYNEQFF

clone_size: NA
v_call: TRBV6-6
j_call: TRBJ2-7
d_call: TRBD1
cdr3_nt: TGTGCCAGCAGTGGGCCAGGGGGCAGTTCCTACGAGCAGTACTTC
cdr3_aa: CASSGPGGSSYEQYF

clone_size: NA
v_call: TRBV5-6
j_call: TRBJ2-5
d_call: NA
cdr3_nt: TGTGCCAGCAGCTTTATGGGGCCAGAGACCCAGTACTTC
cdr3_aa: CASSFMGPETQYF